A selection of T cell receptor beta chains follows, all from one sample in a study of PD-1 blockade in mismatch repair-deficient tumors. The table came from immunoSEQ multiplex PCR; TCRdb's copy has only in-frame clones and leaves some out. Seen here are about 130,000 clones, 85% to 90% observed once, and the top ten hold 12%. The specimen comprised peripheral blood, sampled 70 to 73 weeks after starting pembrolizumab. The receptors derive from an adult with mismatch repair-deficient cancer. CDR3s include the opening cysteine and the closing phenylalanine or tryptophan. A D gene is named only where the DNA matches it firmly. Clone size is not always given. Where it is, it says once, few, many or a class for expanded clones.

TRBV27	-	-	TRBJ1-2	TGTGCCAGCAGTTCTGCAGGGATTCCTAACTATGGCTACACCTTC	CASSSAGIPNYGYTF
TRBV9	-	-	TRBJ2-7	TGTGCCAGCAGCACAGGAGGGTCGACTGGCTACTACGAGCAGTACTTC	CASSTGGSTGYYEQYF
TRBV7-9	once	-	TRBJ2-3	TGTGCCAGCAGCTCCCCAGGGCAGAACACAGATACGCAGTATTTT	CASSSPGQNTDTQYF
TRBV4-3	-	-	TRBJ2-1	TGCGCCAGCAGCCAAGGTCCGGACAGCCTTTACAATGAGCAGTTCTTC	CASSQGPDSLYNEQFF
TRBV7-9	-	-	TRBJ2-1	TGTGCCAGCAGCTTAGTAGTATTTGAGCAGTTCTTC	CASSLVVFEQFF
TRBV6-5	-	TRBD2	TRBJ2-3	TGTGCCAGCAGTATTAGCGGGCGAGTGGGTGATACGCAGTATTTT	CASSISGRVGDTQYF
TRBV10-2	-	-	TRBJ2-3	TGCGCCAGCAGTGATCACATACGAGGACATTTAGATACGCAGTATTTT	CASSDHIRGHLDTQYF
TRBV4-1	-	-	TRBJ1-2	TGCGCCAGCAGCACCCGGGCACTGACAGTGACTAACTATGGCTACACCTTC	CASSTRALTVTNYGYTF
TRBV29-1	-	-	TRBJ1-1	TGCAGCGTTGAAGAGGGACGTTGGGGTGGTGAAGCTTTCTTT	CSVEEGRWGGEAFF
TRBV5-4	-	-	TRBJ1-1	TGTGCCAGCAGCTTGGGACTGAACACTGAAGCTTTCTTT	CASSLGLNTEAFF
TRBV21-1	-	-	TRBJ2-5	TGTGCCAGCAGCGTAAGAGGGAGACTAGCGGGACATCAAGAGACCCAGTACTTC	CASSVRGRLAGHQETQYF
TRBV14	-	TRBD2	TRBJ2-7	TGTGCCAGCAGCGCCTCAACTAGCGGAACCTCCTACGAGCAGTACTTC	CASSASTSGTSYEQYF
TRBV28	-	TRBD2	TRBJ2-7	TGTGCCAGCAGTTTATGGGGACTAGTAGGAAACGAGCAGTACTTC	CASSLWGLVGNEQYF
TRBV12-5	-	-	TRBJ1-3	TGTGCTAGTGGTTTAGGGGTCTCTGGAAACACCATATATTTT	CASGLGVSGNTIYF
TRBV30	-	TRBD1	TRBJ2-7	TGTGCCTGGAGTGTACAGGGGGGTGAGCAGTACTTC	CAWSVQGGEQYF
TRBV25-1	-	-	TRBJ2-7	TGTGCCAGCAGTGTCCAGGGAGCCTACGAGCAGTACTTC	CASSVQGAYEQYF
TRBV27	-	TRBD2	TRBJ2-1	TGTGCCAGCAGTATCACATCTAGCGGGAGCTTTTACAATGAGCAGTTCTTC	CASSITSSGSFYNEQFF
TRBV10-3	-	-	TRBJ1-1	TGTGCCATCAGTCAGAACACTGAAGCTTTCTTT	CAISQNTEAFF
TRBV10-3	-	-	TRBJ1-5	TGTGCCATCAGCAACAGGAGCCGCAATCAGCCCCAGCATTTT	CAISNRSRNQPQHF